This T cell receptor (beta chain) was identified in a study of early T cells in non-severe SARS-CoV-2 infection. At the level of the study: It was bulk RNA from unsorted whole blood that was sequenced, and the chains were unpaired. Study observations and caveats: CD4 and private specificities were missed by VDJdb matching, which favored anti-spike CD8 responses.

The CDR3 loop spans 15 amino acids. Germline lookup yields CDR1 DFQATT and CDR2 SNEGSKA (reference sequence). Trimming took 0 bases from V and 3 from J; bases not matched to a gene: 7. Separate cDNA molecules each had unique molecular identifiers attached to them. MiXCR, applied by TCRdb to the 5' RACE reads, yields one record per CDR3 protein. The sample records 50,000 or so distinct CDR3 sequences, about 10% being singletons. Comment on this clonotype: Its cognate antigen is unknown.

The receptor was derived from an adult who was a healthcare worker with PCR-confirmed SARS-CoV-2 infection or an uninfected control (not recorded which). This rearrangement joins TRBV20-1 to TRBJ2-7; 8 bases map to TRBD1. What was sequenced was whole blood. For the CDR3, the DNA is TGCAGTGCTAGAGATTTACAACAGGGGGACTACGAGCAGTACTTC. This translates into CSARDLQQGDYEQYF.